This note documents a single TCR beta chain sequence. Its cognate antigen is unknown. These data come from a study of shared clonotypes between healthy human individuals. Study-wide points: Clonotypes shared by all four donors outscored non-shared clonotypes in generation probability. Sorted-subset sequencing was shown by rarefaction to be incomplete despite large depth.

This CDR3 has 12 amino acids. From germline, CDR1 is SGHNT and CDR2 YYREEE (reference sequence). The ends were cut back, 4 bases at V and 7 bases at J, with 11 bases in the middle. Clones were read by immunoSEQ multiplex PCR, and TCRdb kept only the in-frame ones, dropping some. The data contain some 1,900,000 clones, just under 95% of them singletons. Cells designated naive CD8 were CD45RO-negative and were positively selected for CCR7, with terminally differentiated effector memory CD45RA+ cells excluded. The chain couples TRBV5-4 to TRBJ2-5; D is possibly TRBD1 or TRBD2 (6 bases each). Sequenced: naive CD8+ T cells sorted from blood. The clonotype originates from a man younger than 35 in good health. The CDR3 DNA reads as TGTGCCAGCAGCCAAGAGGGGGGGACCCAGTACTTC. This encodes CASSQEGGTQYF. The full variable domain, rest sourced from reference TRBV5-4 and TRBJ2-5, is ETGVTQSPTHLIKTRGQQVTLRCSSQSGHNTVSWYQQALGQGPQFIFQYYREEENGRGNFPPRFSGLQFPNYSSELNVNALELDDSALYLCASSQEGGTQYFGPGTRLLVL.